This TCR beta chain was found in a study of T cells in tuberculosis. Across the study: Within 7 days of starting treatment, or before, PBMC were stored. Overall study results and limits: Smaller distances to GMM-specific TCRs suggested their expansion in active tuberculosis.

Remarks on this clone: The antigen is not known.

Regarding time point: new active TB diagnosis, blood taken before or within 7 days of starting treatment. This CDR3 has 15 residues. The V end lost 6 bases, the J end lost 0 bases, and 15 bases lay between the germline ends. Germline CDR1 SGDLS, CDR2 YYNGEE. Sequenced by immunoSEQ multiplex PCR; TCRdb stores in-frame clones only, minus some. Among 30,000 to 40,000 clones listed, over 85% were seen once. Sequenced here: PBMCs, sampled at tuberculosis diagnosis. The rearrangement uses TRBV9 and TRBJ1-2, with D tentatively TRBD1 (6 bases). This TCR was sampled from an adult with tuberculosis. The chain's CDR3 is CASTLRGSANYGYTF. The CDR3 DNA follows: TGTGCCAGCACTTTGAGGGGGTCCGCTAACTATGGCTACACCTTC.